The rows below give T cell receptor beta chains drawn from one sample of a study of OX40 agonist ivuxolimab in advanced cancers. Profiled with immunoSEQ multiplex PCR; TCRdb holds only in-frame clones, not every one. The sample contains about 90,000 clones, about 90% of which appear only once. This specimen was CD4+ or CD8+ T cells sorted from blood, taken in a trial of the OX40 agonist ivuxolimab. These receptors were taken from an adult with an advanced solid tumor such as melanoma, head and neck, liver or kidney cancer. CDR3s include the opening cysteine and the closing phenylalanine or tryptophan. The D gene is left open where the match is weak.

>TRBJ2-7|TRBV9|.
CASSVEGGQYEQYF
>TRBJ1-2|TRBV6-5|.
CASSPPGGTHYGYTF
>TRBJ2-7|TRBV27|.
CASSPDSGHYEQYF
>TRBJ2-1|TRBV10-3|TRBD2
CAISESKVQREGEQFF
>TRBJ2-5|TRBV7-3|TRBD1
CASSFSGGETQYF
>TRBJ1-1|TRBV7-9|TRBD1
CASSGPGQATEAFF
>TRBJ2-3|TRBV10-3|TRBD1
CAITESGRDRDTDTQYF
>TRBJ2-3|TRBV13|TRBD1
CASSPGQGNTDTQYF
>TRBJ1-1|TRBV7-9|.
CASSSDGEAFF
>TRBJ2-2|TRBV7-9|.
CASSPTGELFF
>TRBJ2-7|TRBV27|TRBD2
CASTRTSASHEQYF
>TRBJ1-2|TRBV28|.
CASIPGPSYGYTF
>TRBJ2-1|TRBV21-1|.
CASSKGLAGERVDEQFF
>TRBJ2-3|TRBV7-8|.
CASSPGLGTDTQYF
>TRBJ2-5|TRBV9|.
CASSVGGGQETQYF
>TRBJ1-2|TRBV18|TRBD1
CASSSTGTGYGYTF
>TRBJ1-1|TRBV10-3|.
CAISDGGWTEAFF
>TRBJ2-7|TRBV5-4|.
CASSFGGADYEQYF
>TRBJ1-2|TRBV27|.
CASSMTANYGYTF
>TRBJ2-1|TRBV6-6|.
CASSYKGLEEFF
>TRBJ1-2|TRBV21-1|.
CASSNTNYGYTF
>TRBJ2-2|TRBV10-1|TRBD2
CASSRTRNTGELFF
>TRBJ1-2|TRBV6-1|.
CASGGRDYGYTF
>TRBJ2-7|TRBV6-1|TRBD1
CASSETPWTGGVNYEQYF
>TRBJ2-7|TRBV2|.
CASSEDYLSHYEQYF
>TRBJ2-3|TRBV28|.
CASRDLGWDGGTDTQYF
>TRBJ2-7|TRBV15|.
CATSGSRDYEQYF
>TRBJ2-1|TRBV9|TRBD2
CASSVGTSSYNEQFF
>TRBJ2-5|TRBV7-9|.
CASSPDLTPQYF
>TRBJ2-5|TRBV11-3|.
CASSSSETQYF